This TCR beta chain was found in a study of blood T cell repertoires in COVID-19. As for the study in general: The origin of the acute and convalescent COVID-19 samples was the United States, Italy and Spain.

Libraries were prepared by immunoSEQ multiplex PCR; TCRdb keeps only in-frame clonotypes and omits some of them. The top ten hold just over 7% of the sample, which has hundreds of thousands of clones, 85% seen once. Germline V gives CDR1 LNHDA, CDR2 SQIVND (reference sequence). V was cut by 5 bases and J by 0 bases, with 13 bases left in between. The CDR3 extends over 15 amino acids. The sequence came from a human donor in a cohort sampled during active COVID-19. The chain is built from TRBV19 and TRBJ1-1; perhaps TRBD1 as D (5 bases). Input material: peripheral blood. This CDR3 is CASSPFRDLNTEAFF. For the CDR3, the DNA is TGTGCCAGTAGTCCCTTCAGGGATCTGAACACTGAAGCTTTCTTT.